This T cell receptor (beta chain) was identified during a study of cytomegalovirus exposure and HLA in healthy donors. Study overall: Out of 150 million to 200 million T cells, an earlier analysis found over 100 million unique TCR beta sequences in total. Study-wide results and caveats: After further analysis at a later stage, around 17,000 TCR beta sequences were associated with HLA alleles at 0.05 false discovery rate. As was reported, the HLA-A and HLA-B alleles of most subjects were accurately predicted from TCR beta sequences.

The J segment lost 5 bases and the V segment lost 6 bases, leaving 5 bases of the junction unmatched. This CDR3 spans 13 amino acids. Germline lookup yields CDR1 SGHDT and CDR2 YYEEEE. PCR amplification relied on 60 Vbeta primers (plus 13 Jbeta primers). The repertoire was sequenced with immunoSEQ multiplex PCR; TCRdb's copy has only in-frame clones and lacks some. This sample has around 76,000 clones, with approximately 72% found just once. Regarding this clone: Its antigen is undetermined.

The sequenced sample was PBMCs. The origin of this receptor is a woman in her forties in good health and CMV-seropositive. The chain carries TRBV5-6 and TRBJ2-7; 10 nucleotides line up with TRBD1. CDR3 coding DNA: TGTGCCAGCACCCGACAGGGGGCGAACGAGCAGTACTTC. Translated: CASTRQGANEQYF.